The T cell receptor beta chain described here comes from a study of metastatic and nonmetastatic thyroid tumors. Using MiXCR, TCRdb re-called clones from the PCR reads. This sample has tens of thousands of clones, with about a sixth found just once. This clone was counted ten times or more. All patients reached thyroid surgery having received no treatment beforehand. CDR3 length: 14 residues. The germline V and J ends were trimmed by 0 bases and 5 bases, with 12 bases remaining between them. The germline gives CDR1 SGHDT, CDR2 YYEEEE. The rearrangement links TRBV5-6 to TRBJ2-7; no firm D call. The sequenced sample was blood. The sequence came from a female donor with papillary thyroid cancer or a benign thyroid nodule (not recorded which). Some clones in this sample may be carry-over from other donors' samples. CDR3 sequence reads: CASSLAWLPHEQYF. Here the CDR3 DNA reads TGTGCCAGCAGCTTGGCATGGTTACCCCACGAGCAGTACTTC.